This T cell receptor beta chain was sequenced during a study of TIL therapy for anti-PD-1-resistant metastatic lung cancer (dated by TCRdb to the early 2020s). Background on the whole study: Tumors were harvested before any PD-1/PD-L1 blockade; patients then received nivolumab, and those progressing received lymphodepletion, expanded TIL infusion and IL-2. Enrolled patients had a median age of about 50 years (range about 38-85) and a median tumor PD-L1 proportion score of 6% to 6.5%. Most of the cohort had lung adenocarcinoma, a few tumors were EGFR-mutant and two were ALK-rearranged, and half of the patients were current or former smokers. A median non-synonymous tumor mutation burden of approximately 1.4 mutations per megabase was determined across the cohort by whole-exome sequencing. T cell receptor beta sequencing of tumor and peripheral blood was used to follow clonotypes across the tumor, the expanded TIL product and serial blood samples. The investigation overall reported the following: The baseline peripheral repertoire was partially replaced by infused TIL clonotypes, which then decayed over months, and no apparent association between persistence and response was found. The cohort was highly selected, including more treatment-naive, never-smoker and oncogene-addicted patients than is typical, which limits generalizability. The study protocol defined all tumor marker inferences as exploratory.

The CDR3 measures 11 amino acids from cysteine to phenylalanine. Only the CDR3 DNA stays, 33 bases, in frame from base 1. Looking up the germline V gene yields CDR1 SQVTM and CDR2 ANQGSEA. V ends up 7 bases short and J 4 bases short, with an unmatched junction base count of 2. The sample's time point label is to be understood as: pre-treatment sample, taken before nivolumab and TIL therapy. Between late 2017 and 2020, a dual-center phase I trial enrolled adults who had stage 4 NSCLC. Samples came from a single-arm, open-label phase I trial of tumor-infiltrating lymphocyte therapy with nivolumab in advanced non-small cell lung cancer. Blood mononuclear cells from EDTA tubes were isolated by Ficoll gradient, snap-frozen as pellets, and DNA was extracted with a Qiagen mini-prep kit. The immunoSEQ v3 hsTCRB kit was used to amplify TCR beta CDR3 regions from genomic DNA through bias-controlled multiplex PCR. The TCR libraries were sequenced on an Illumina NextSeq 500 to 2 million or so read pairs for survey level or about 5-6 million read pairs for deep level. As for the authors' bioinformatics: V, D and J genes were assigned, non-productive sequences were removed, and clonality was reported by immunoSEQ Analyzer software. To compare repertoires between infused TIL and blood, productive Simpson clonality was used along with the Morisita overlap index of productive TRB rearrangements. For each clone in blood, the absolute clonotype count was estimated by multiplying the lymphocyte count by the CD3+ fraction and by the clone's productive frequency. Here the immuneACCESS table is served through TCRdb, limited to in-frame sequences with V and J called. Missing clones are a known gap in these copies; in checked studies unresolved V genes cover under half, and the rest lacks a known reason. V, J and clone size are taken as reported in that table, and D and trimming were inferred from the DNA itself. The sample includes more than 20,000 clones, with 60% to 80% observed a single time. The ten largest clonotypes hold about 2.1% of the sample.

In regard to this clone: Its antigen is unknown. Base qualities are missing; no much larger clone stands one base away.

The source of this sequence is a person aged 25 to 85 with non-small cell lung cancer. The V gene is TRBV29-1 and the J gene is TRBJ1-1; TRBD1 lines up with 8 middle nucleotides. Sequences were derived from blood, sampled at baseline. The CDR3: CSAGQGTEAFF. The nucleotide sequence is given as TGCAGCGCCGGACAGGGCACTGAAGCTTTCTTT.